The clone carrying this T cell receptor beta chain has more than one count but fewer than ten. Its antigen is unknown. This specimen belongs to a study of T cell responses to AZD1222 COVID-19 vaccine. Findings of the study overall: After two AZD1222 doses, spike-specific TCR breadth and depth rose versus day 0. CD4 TCRs covered the whole spike, strongest at regions 160-218 and 743-854.

Germline V gene sequence: CDR1 SGHRS, CDR2 YFSETQ. CDR3 length equals 18 residues. V was shortened by 4 bases and J by 7 bases, with 27 bases between the two germline ends. This table comes from immunoSEQ multiplex PCR, and its TCRdb copy is limited to in-frame clones, with some not included. In the table there are approximately 160,000 clones, 90% of which are singletons. V is TRBV5-1 and J is TRBJ2-1; weak D call: TRBD1 (9 bases). The TCR originated in an adult in good health. Sequencing used peripheral blood, obtained on day 0 of AZD1222 vaccination. CDR3 coding DNA: TGCGCCAGCAGCCCTGGACAGGGGTGGTTAGCGGGGAAAAATGAGCAGTTCTTC. Its protein product is CASSPGQGWLAGKNEQFF.